This note documents a single T cell receptor beta chain sequence. Its target is not known. This sample was included in a study of post-analysis software for immune sequencing data. Across the whole study: Secondary progressive, relapsing-remitting and progressive-relapsing multiple sclerosis were among the included disease courses. General study points: Controls had significantly higher normalized Chao1 diversity than multiple sclerosis patients. About five TRBV segments occurring more often in patients than controls included TRBV5-6, TRBV5-1 and TRBV20-1.

TCR beta cDNA libraries included unique molecular identifiers. In TCRdb, the PCR reads were re-called with MiXCR into one record per CDR3 protein. The top ten hold under 30% of the sample, which has over 150,000 distinct CDR3 sequences, 30% to 45% seen once. The CDR3 covers 16 residues. The germline V gene has CDR1 SGHTA and CDR2 FQGNSA. V lost 5 bases, J lost 0 bases, and 16 bases lay in between. The sample consisted of blood, taken after autologous hematopoietic stem cell transplantation. V is TRBV7-2 and J is TRBJ1-1; no clear D gene. This clonotype was sampled from a girl aged 10-17 years with multiple sclerosis. The CDR3 here is CASSMPAGTLNTEAFF. The CDR3 bases are TGTGCCAGCAGCATGCCGGCAGGTACTTTGAACACTGAAGCTTTCTTT.